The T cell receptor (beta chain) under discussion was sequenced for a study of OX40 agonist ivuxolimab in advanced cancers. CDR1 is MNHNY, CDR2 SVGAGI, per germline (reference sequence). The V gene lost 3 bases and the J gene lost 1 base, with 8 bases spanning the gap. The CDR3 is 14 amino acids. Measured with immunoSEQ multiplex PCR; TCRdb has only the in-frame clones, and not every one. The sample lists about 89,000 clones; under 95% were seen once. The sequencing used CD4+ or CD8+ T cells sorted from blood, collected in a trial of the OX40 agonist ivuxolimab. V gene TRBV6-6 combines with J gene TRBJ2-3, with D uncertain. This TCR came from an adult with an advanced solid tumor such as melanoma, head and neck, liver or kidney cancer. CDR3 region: CASSYDIGTDTQYF. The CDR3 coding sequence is TGTGCCAGCAGTTATGACATCGGCACAGATACGCAGTATTTT.